This T cell receptor (beta chain) was profiled in a study of long-term antiretroviral therapy in people with HIV. The V and J ends lost 2 bases and 4 bases, in that order; junction bases with no gene match: 4. The CDR3 runs to 14 residues. Germline CDR1 is LGHNA and CDR2 is YSLEER. The libraries were made with immunoSEQ v3.0 at survey level. Measured with immunoSEQ multiplex PCR; TCRdb has only the in-frame clones, and not every one. The data show approximately 10,000 clones, with 76% seen just once and roughly 19% held by the top ten. The chain has TRBV4-3 and TRBJ2-7, with 8 bases fitting TRBD1. The clonotype originates from a man aged 30 to 39 with HIV. Here the sequenced sample was unsorted PBMCs, taken at the start of antiretroviral therapy, before treatment. The CDR3, as DNA: TGCGCCAGCAGCCAACGAGACAGGGGTTACGAGCAGTACTTC. This gives the protein CASSQRDRGYEQYF.